This TCR beta chain is from a study of blood T cells in healthy people across ages. Looking at the study overall: Template switching recovered approximately one barcoded beta molecule for every two T cells. Study-wide findings and caveats: Diversity of TCR beta correlated strongly with naive T cell percentage. Significant beta diversity loss was already apparent by age about 42, declining roughly linearly.

CDR1 DFQATT and CDR2 SNEGSKA come from the germline V gene (reference sequence). CDR3 length: 13 amino acids. Primers used in a second PCR of about 7 to 12 cycles were a sample-barcoded 5' primer and a J-beta primer mix. Each CDR3 protein is one row after TCRdb ran MiXCR on the 5' RACE reads. The sample lists about 1.1 million distinct CDR3 sequences, less than 45% seen once, with over 10% in the top ten. This clonotype appeared a few times. Its antigen is currently unknown. The sequence was obtained from a man younger than 35 in good health. The chain links TRBV20-1 to TRBJ2-1, with D unresolved. The DNA end is a closer match to TRBJ2-7, so the J assignment may be wrong. The material sequenced was blood. CDR3 protein: CSARAPLDNEQYF. CDR3 in DNA: TGCAGTGCTAGAGCGCCCCTTGACAATGAGCAGTACTTC.